These 25 T cell receptor beta chains share one sample of origin, sequenced in a study of T cell responses to AZD1222 COVID-19 vaccine. Clones were sequenced by immunoSEQ multiplex PCR, and TCRdb holds only the in-frame ones, with some missing. Among over 100,000 clones listed, around 90% were seen once. This material consisted of peripheral blood, taken 28 days after the second AZD1222 dose. These receptors came from an adult who received the AZD1222 COVID-19 vaccine.

The gene calls are TRBV5-5 and TRBJ1-2, with 7 bases matching TRBD1. Germline V gene data show CDR1 as SGHKS and CDR2 as YYEKEE (reference sequence). V lost 0 bases to trimming and J lost 3 bases; unmatched junction nucleotides: 8. CDR3 length: 16 amino acids. CDR3 amino acids: CASSLAGQLEYYGYTF. Here the CDR3 DNA reads TGTGCCAGCAGCTTGGCGGGACAGCTAGAATACTATGGCTACACCTTC. The whole variable domain, filled in from reference TRBV5-5 and TRBJ1-2, reads DAGVTQSPTHLIKTRGQQVTLRCSPISGHKSVSWYQQVLGQGPQFIFQYYEKEERGRGNFPDRFSARQFPNYSSELNVNALLLGDSALYLCASSLAGQLEYYGYTFGSGTRLTVV.

This clone was detected a few times. The V gene is TRBV2, the J gene TRBJ1-5; no firm D call. The V end lost 2 bases, the J end lost 0 bases, and 17 bases lay between the germline ends. Germline CDR1 reads SNHLY; CDR2 reads FYNNEI. This CDR3 has 18 amino acids. The CDR3 protein is CASSELRPSGYSNQPQHF. The CDR3 region has the DNA TGTGCCAGCAGTGAATTACGACCGTCGGGGTATAGCAATCAGCCCCAGCATTTT.

This chain connects TRBV6-2 or TRBV6-3 to TRBJ1-5, with D hard to call. Trimming stripped 0 bases from V and 7 bases from J, with 10 bases between. CDR1 MNHEY and CDR2 SVGEGT come from the germline V gene. This CDR3 spans 14 amino acids. This chain's CDR3 is CASSYSSRGQPQHF. DNA of the CDR3: TGTGCCAGCAGTTACTCGAGTCGCGGGCAGCCCCAGCATTTT.

This rearrangement joins TRBV10-1 to TRBJ2-5, with TRBD2 matching 12 bases. Germline V lookup: CDR1 WNHNN, CDR2 SYGVQD (reference sequence). CDR3 length equals 17 residues. V lost 6 bases to trimming and J lost 2 bases; unmatched junction nucleotides: 10. CDR3 nucleotide sequence: TGCGCCAGCAGCAAGATACTAGCGGGGGGCCTTCAAGAGACCCAGTACTTC. Translated, it gives CASSKILAGGLQETQYF.

V is TRBV7-9 and J is TRBJ2-1, with TRBD2 matching over 7 bases. Germline V CDR1 and CDR2: SEHNR, FQNEAQ (reference sequence). The CDR3 has 14 residues. V was clipped by 7 bases and J by 10 bases; unmatched bases: 13. The CDR3 nucleotides read TGTGCCAGCACCCCGGGGCTAGCGGAGACCGAGCAGTTCTTC. As protein: CASTPGLAETEQFF.

The chain employs TRBV10-3 and TRBJ1-1, with a weak D call TRBD1 (5 bases). The CDR3 extends over 14 amino acids. CDR1 is ENHRY and CDR2 is SYGVKD in the germline V gene. V lost 8 bases to trimming and J lost 2 bases, with 15 bases between them. The CDR3 DNA reads as TGTGCCATCGGGGACGGGGGAGCAAACACTGAAGCTTTCTTT. Translating it yields CAIGDGGANTEAFF.

The rearrangement joins TRBV28 to TRBJ2-3; 8 bases align to TRBD1. Germline values: CDR1 MDHEN, CDR2 SYDVKM. The junction had 11 bases not matched to a gene; V was cut back by 6 bases and J by 0 bases. The CDR3 length is 17 residues. CDR3: CASSPSPGQASTDTQYF. CDR3 nucleotides: TGTGCCAGCAGCCCCTCGCCGGGACAGGCCAGCACAGATACGCAGTATTTT.

The J gene is TRBJ1-6, the V gene TRBV28, with D hard to call. Trimming left V 3 bases short and J 0 bases short, with 3 bases between. The germline CDR1 and CDR2 sequences are MDHEN and SYDVKM. This CDR3 contains 14 residues. This chain's CDR3 is CASSLRSYNSPLHF. The CDR3 DNA reads as TGTGCCAGCAGTTTGCGCTCCTATAATTCACCCCTCCACTTT.

This rearrangement joins TRBV7-2 to TRBJ1-6; perhaps TRBD1 as D (5 bases). The CDR3 is 14 amino acids. Per germline, CDR1 SGHTA and CDR2 FQGNSA. V lost 6 bases and J 5 bases, leaving 11 bases between the germline ends. CDR3 DNA: TGTGCCAGCAGAAGGGGTTTTGATAATTCACCCCTCCACTTT. This codes for CASRRGFDNSPLHF.

V usage is TRBV6-2 or TRBV6-3 and J usage is TRBJ1-2; D is unresolved. The CDR3 consists of 15 residues. Trimming stripped 0 bases from V and 5 bases from J, with 13 bases between. Germline V CDR1 and CDR2: MNHEY, SVGEGT. This CDR3 reads CASSYSPVSTYGYTF. DNA of the CDR3: TGTGCCAGCAGTTACTCTCCGGTTTCGACGTATGGCTACACCTTC.

The chain carries TRBV14 and TRBJ1-2, with 8 bases aligning to TRBD1. Losses at the gene ends were 6 bases for V and 8 bases for J; bases not matched to a gene: 11. Germline loops: CDR1 SGHDN, CDR2 FVKESK. The CDR3 length is 14 residues. CDR3 sequence (DNA): TGTGCCAGCAGTCAACAAAGGACAGGGAACGGCTACACCTTC. It yields the protein CASSQQRTGNGYTF.

The chain couples TRBV16 to TRBJ2-5; tentative D call: TRBD1 (8 bases). Germline CDR1 and CDR2: KGHSY and FQNENV. The CDR3 is made up of 17 amino acids. Trimming removed 1 base at V and 4 bases at J, with 19 bases between. CDR3 DNA sequence: TGTGCCAGCAGCCAATTCCCTACGGACAGGGAGGGAGAGACCCAGTACTTC. Its translation: CASSQFPTDREGETQYF.

The CDR3 nucleotides are TGTGCCAGCAGCCAGGAGGGACAGGGTTACTACGAGCAGTACTTC. This encodes CASSQEGQGYYEQYF. The chain is built from TRBV4-2 and TRBJ2-7; 9 bases line up with TRBD1. With V trimmed by 3 bases and J by 3 bases, 6 bases remained unmatched. Germline values: CDR1 LGHNA, CDR2 YNFKEQ. CDR3 length: 15 amino acids.

The J gene is TRBJ2-2, the V gene TRBV7-2; 12 positions match TRBD2. V shed 6 bases and J 5 bases; nucleotides not matched to a gene: 4. The CDR3 extends over 15 amino acids. Germline V CDR1 and CDR2: SGHTA, FQGNSA. In DNA form, the CDR3 reads TGTGCCAGCAGATCTAGCGGGGGGGCTACCGGGGAGCTGTTTTTT. This translates into CASRSSGGATGELFF.

The V call is TRBV7-8, the J call TRBJ1-3; no definite D call. Looked up from germline, CDR1 is SGHVS and CDR2 is FQNEAQ. The V gene lost 0 bases and the J gene lost 0 bases, with 15 bases spanning the gap. The CDR3 covers 18 residues. CDR3 bases: TGTGCCAGCAGCTTAGCGCTTAACGGGAAGAGCTCTGGAAACACCATATATTTT. Protein product: CASSLALNGKSSGNTIYF.

V is TRBV21-1 and J is TRBJ2-7; TRBD1 is taken as the D call from the table, unchecked against the DNA. TRBV21-1 is marked as a pseudogene. The CDR3 is 15 residues long. CDR3 bases: TGTGCCAGCAGCAAGAGGGACAGGGATCGCTACGAGCAGTACTTC. The encoded protein is CASSKRDRDRYEQYF.

J is TRBJ2-1 and V is TRBV5-5, with 8 bases that match TRBD1. V shed 3 bases, J shed 5 bases, and the junction held 7 bases outside the gene matches. The CDR3 has 15 residues. CDR1 and CDR2 (germline): SGHKS, YYEKEE (reference sequence). This CDR3 is CASSSGQGINNEQFF. CDR3 coding DNA: TGTGCCAGCAGCTCTGGACAGGGAATAAACAATGAGCAGTTCTTC.

This clone was counted once. This chain uses TRBV28 with TRBJ2-7; a weak D match, TRBD1 (6 bases). Trimming cost V 3 bases and J 5 bases, with 8 bases left between them. The CDR3 contains 12 residues. The germline CDR1 and CDR2 sequences are MDHEN and SYDVKM. The CDR3 loop reads CASSFSGDEQYF. Written as DNA, the CDR3 is TGTGCCAGCAGTTTTTCAGGGGACGAGCAGTACTTC.

The chain couples TRBV4-2 to TRBJ1-2; D remains unclear. This CDR3 contains 13 residues. Germline loops: CDR1 LGHNA, CDR2 YNFKEQ. Between the trimmed V and J ends, which lost 0 bases and 7 bases, there was a span of 9 bases. CDR3 protein: CASSQDLSFGYTF. The CDR3 nucleotides are TGTGCCAGCAGCCAAGATCTGTCGTTTGGCTACACCTTC.

The chain links TRBV14 to TRBJ2-1, with 7 bases matching TRBD2. This CDR3 spans 12 amino acids. The trim removed 1 base at V and 12 bases at J, leaving 3 bases unmatched. The germline V gene encodes CDR1 SGHDN and CDR2 FVKESK. CDR3 in DNA: TGTGCCAGCAGCCAAGTGAGCGGGATGCAGTTCTTC. This gives the protein CASSQVSGMQFF.

The chain has TRBV19 and TRBJ2-7, with TRBD1 matching 12 bases. The CDR3 contains 13 residues. The V and J ends lost 9 bases and 7 bases, in that order; junction bases with no gene match: 7. CDR1 is LNHDA, CDR2 SQIVND, per germline (reference sequence). The CDR3, as DNA: TGTGCCAGCCTGGGACAGGGGGCAATTGAGCAGTACTTC. The encoded protein is CASLGQGAIEQYF.

The table lists this clone with a few counts. The genes are TRBV7-9 and TRBJ2-5; the D gene is possibly TRBD2 (6 bases). The germline gives CDR1 SEHNR, CDR2 FQNEAQ (reference sequence). The CDR3 totals 17 residues. V was shortened by 0 bases and J by 0 bases, with 14 bases between the two germline ends. The CDR3 protein is CASSLAVLAVYQETQYF. CDR3 bases: TGTGCCAGCAGCTTAGCGGTACTAGCAGTGTACCAAGAGACCCAGTACTTC.

The chain links TRBV19 to TRBJ1-5; TRBD1 matches 10 bases. Germline V gene sequence: CDR1 LNHDA, CDR2 SQIVND (reference sequence). The V gene end was trimmed by 5 bases and the J gene end by 5 bases; junction bases not matched to a gene: 9. The CDR3 sequence is 16 residues long. CDR3 DNA sequence: TGTGCCAGTAGTCGCCAGGGACAGGGGTCCCATCAGCCCCAGCATTTT. Translating it yields CASSRQGQGSHQPQHF.

J is TRBJ1-5 and V is TRBV21-1; no DNA check was done on the table's D call, TRBD1. TRBV21-1 is an annotated pseudogene. There are 16 residues in the CDR3. CDR3 DNA sequence: TGTGCCAGCACCAAATCACAGGGCAGGGACAATCAGCCCCAGCATTTT. The encoded protein is CASTKSQGRDNQPQHF.

The chain has TRBV28 and TRBJ1-2, with D maybe TRBD1 (6 bases). CDR3 length equals 18 residues. V was shortened by 5 bases and J by 5 bases, with 27 bases between the two germline ends. Germline V lookup: CDR1 MDHEN, CDR2 SYDVKM. Here the CDR3 DNA reads TGTGCCAGCAGTACCTCCCCAACCCGGACAGAATCTCGATATGGCTACACCTTC. As protein: CASSTSPTRTESRYGYTF.